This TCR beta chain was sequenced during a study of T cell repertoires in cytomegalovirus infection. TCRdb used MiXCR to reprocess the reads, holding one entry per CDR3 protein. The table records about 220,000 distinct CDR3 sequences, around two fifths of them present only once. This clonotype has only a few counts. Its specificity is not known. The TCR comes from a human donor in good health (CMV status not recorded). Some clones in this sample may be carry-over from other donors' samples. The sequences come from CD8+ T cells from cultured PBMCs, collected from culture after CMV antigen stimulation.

Written as DNA, the CDR3 is TGTGCCATCGACTCGGGGAACACTGAAGCTTTCTTT. This codes for CAIDSGNTEAFF. This chain joins TRBV10-3 and TRBJ1-1, with D unresolved. The CDR3 contains 12 residues. Germline assignment: CDR1 ENHRY and CDR2 SYGVKD. V lost 8 bases to trimming and J lost 1 base, with 8 bases between them.